This T cell receptor (beta chain) was profiled in a study of T-cell memory formation after mild COVID-19. General study points: Mainly CM and EM harbored the contracting CD4+ clones; mainly EMRA harbored the CD8+ ones. Pre-infection memory already had some responding clones, implying cross-reactive memory joined.

Germline CDR1 SNHLY, CDR2 FYNNEI. Deletions cut 2 bases from V and 2 bases from J, with 9 bases between. The CDR3 has 14 amino acids. On this clonotype: Its cognate antigen is unknown.

One entry per CDR3 protein, called by TCRdb with MiXCR from the 5' RACE reads. The table has 300,000 to 400,000 distinct CDR3 sequences, 25% to 30% seen once; the top ten hold approximately 13%. V gene TRBV2 combines with J gene TRBJ1-2; TRBD1 is a possible D gene (5 bases). This clonotype was sampled from an adult woman who had mild COVID-19 (a few samples of this study predate the infection). Cell type and time point are not known. The sample was PBMCs or a T cell subset sorted from them (not recorded which). Here the CDR3 DNA reads TGTGCCAGCAGTGAACGACAGCTAAACTATGGCTACACCTTC. This encodes CASSERQLNYGYTF.